The following is a T cell receptor (beta chain) sequence with its context. Inclusion characteristics of ophthalmopathy patients comprised a Clinical Activity Score of at least 3, a NOSPECS grade of at least 4, and duration under 3 months. Using less than 12 ml of fresh peripheral blood, PBMCs were prepared. This specimen belongs to a study of T cells in Graves' hyperthyroidism and ophthalmopathy. Per the germline V gene, CDR1 is SGHVS and CDR2 is FQNEAQ. There are 15 residues in the CDR3. V lost 2 bases and J lost 7, with 14 bases in between. Amplified TCR beta CDR3 regions derived from RNA transcripts. In the first-round RT-PCR of the TCR CDR3, the HTBI primer set was used. Using its own MiXCR run on the multiplex PCR reads, TCRdb lists one record per CDR3 protein. The data contain over 350,000 distinct CDR3 sequences, roughly 13% of them singletons.

The TCR comes from a man between 45 and 60 years old with Graves' ophthalmopathy. The genes are TRBV7-8 and TRBJ1-4; D is ambiguous. The sample was blood. The DNA of the CDR3 is TGTGCCAGCAGCTTACGAGGGCAAGTGCGTGAAAAACTGTTTTTT. Its translation is CASSLRGQVREKLFF.